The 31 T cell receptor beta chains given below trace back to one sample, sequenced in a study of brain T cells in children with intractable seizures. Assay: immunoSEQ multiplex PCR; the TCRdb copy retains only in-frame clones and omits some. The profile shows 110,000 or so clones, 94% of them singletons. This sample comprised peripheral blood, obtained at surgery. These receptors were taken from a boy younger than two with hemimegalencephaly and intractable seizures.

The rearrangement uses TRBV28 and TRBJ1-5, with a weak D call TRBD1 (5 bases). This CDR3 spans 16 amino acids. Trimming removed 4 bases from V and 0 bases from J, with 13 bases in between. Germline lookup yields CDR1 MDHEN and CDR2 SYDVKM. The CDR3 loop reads CASSYLRGYSNQPQHF. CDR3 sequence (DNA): TGTGCCAGCAGTTACCTTCGGGGCTATAGCAATCAGCCCCAGCATTTT.

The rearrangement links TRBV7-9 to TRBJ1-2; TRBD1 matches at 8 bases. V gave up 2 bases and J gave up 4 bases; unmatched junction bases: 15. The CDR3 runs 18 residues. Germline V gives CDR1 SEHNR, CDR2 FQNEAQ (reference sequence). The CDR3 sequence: CASSLLPSPGGGGYGYTF. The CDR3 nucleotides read TGTGCCAGCAGCTTACTCCCCTCGCCAGGGGGCGGGGGCTATGGCTACACCTTC.

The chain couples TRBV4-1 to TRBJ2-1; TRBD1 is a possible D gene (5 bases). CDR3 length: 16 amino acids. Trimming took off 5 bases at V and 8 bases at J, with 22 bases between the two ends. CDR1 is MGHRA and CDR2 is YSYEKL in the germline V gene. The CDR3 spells CASSYARTGGFYEQFF. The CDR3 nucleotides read TGCGCCAGCAGCTACGCTCGCACAGGTGGCTTCTATGAGCAGTTCTTC.

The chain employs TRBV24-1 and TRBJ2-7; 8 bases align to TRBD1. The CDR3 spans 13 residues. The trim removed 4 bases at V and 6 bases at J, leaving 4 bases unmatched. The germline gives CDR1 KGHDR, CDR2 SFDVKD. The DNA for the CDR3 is TGTGCCACCAGTGACCGTACAGGGGGCGAGCAGTACTTC. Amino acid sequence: CATSDRTGGEQYF.

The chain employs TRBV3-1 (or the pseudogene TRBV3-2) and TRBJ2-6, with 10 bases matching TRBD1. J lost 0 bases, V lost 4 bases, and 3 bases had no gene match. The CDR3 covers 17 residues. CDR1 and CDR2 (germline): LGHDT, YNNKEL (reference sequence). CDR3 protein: CASSPGTGVSGANVLTF. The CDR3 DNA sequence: TGTGCCAGCAGCCCCGGGACAGGGGTCTCTGGGGCCAACGTCCTGACTTTC.

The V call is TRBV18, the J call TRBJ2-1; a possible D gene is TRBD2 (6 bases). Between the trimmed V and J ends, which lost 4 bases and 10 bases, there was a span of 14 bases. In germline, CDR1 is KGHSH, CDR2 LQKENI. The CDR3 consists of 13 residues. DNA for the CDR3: TGTGCCAGCTCACGGGATGGGACTGCCGAGCAGTTCTTC. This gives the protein CASSRDGTAEQFF. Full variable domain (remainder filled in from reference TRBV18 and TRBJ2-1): NAGVMQNPRHLVRRRGQEARLRCSPMKGHSHVYWYRQLPEEGLKFMVYLQKENIIDESGMPKERFSAEFPKEGPSILRIQQVVRGDSAAYFCASSRDGTAEQFFGPGTRLTVL.

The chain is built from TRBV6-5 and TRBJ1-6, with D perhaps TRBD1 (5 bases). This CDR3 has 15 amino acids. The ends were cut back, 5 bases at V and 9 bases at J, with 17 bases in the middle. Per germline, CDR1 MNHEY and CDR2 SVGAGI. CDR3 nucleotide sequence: TGTGCCAGCAGTCCCCGGTTCCACGGGGGTTCACCCCTCCACTTT. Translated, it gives CASSPRFHGGSPLHF.

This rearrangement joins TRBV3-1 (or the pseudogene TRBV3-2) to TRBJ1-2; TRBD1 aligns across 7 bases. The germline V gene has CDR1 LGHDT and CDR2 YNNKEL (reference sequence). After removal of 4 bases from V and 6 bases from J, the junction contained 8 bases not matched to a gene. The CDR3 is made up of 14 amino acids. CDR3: CASSRRGLRDGYTF. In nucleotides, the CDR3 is TGTGCCAGCAGCCGAAGGGGGCTAAGAGATGGCTACACCTTC.

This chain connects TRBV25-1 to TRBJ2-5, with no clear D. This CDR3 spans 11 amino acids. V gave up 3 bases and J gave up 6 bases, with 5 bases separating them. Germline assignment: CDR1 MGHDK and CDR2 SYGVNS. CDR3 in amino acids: CASSDLKTQYF. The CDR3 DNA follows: TGTGCCAGCAGTGACCTAAAGACCCAGTACTTC.

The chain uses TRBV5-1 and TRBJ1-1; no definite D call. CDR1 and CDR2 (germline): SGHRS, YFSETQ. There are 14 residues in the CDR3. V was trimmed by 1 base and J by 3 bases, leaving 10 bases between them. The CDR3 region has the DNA TGCGCCAGCAGCTTGCTAGGTTGGGACACTGAAGCTTTCTTT. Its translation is CASSLLGWDTEAFF.

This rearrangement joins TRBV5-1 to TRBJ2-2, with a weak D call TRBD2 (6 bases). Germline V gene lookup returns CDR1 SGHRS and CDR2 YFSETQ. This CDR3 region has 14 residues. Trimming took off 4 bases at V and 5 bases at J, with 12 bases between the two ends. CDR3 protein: CASSGKTSTGELFF. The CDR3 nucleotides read TGCGCCAGCAGCGGAAAGACTAGTACCGGGGAGCTGTTTTTT.

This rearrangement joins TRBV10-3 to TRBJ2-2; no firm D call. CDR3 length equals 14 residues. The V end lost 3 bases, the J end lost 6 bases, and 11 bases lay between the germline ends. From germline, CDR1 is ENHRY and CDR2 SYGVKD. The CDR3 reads CAISDSSSSGELFF. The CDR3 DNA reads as TGTGCCATCAGTGACAGTAGCTCGTCCGGGGAGCTGTTTTTT.

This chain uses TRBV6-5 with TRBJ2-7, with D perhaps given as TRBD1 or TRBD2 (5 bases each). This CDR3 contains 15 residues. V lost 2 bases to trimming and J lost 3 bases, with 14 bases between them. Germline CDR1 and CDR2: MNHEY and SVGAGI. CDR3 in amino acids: CASSYSRQGDYEQYF. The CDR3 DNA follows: TGTGCCAGCAGTTACAGTCGTCAGGGAGACTACGAGCAGTACTTC.

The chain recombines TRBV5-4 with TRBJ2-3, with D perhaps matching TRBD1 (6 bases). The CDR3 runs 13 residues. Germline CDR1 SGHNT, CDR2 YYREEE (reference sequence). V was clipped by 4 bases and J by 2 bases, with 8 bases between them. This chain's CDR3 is CASSRDTTDTQYF. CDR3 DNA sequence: TGTGCCAGCAGCCGGGACACCACAGATACGCAGTATTTT.

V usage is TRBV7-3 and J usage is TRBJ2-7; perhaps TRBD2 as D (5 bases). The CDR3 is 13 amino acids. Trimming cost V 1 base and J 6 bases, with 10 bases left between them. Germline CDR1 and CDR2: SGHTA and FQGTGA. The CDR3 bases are TGTGCCAGCAGCTTAAAGTCTAGCTCCGAGCAGTACTTC. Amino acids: CASSLKSSSEQYF.

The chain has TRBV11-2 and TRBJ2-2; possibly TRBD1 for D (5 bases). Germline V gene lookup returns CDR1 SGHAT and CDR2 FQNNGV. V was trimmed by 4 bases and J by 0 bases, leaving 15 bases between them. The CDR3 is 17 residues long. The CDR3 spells CASSSSVGQANTGELFF. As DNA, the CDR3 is TGTGCCAGCAGCTCCAGTGTAGGACAAGCGAACACCGGGGAGCTGTTTTTT.

CDR3 residues: CASSKEVVGSPDGPGELFF. For the CDR3, the DNA is TGTGCCAGCAGCAAAGAAGTGGTAGGGTCGCCGGATGGCCCCGGGGAGCTGTTTTTT. The rearrangement uses TRBV21-1 and TRBJ2-2. TRBV21-1 is a known pseudogene. The CDR3 runs to 19 residues.

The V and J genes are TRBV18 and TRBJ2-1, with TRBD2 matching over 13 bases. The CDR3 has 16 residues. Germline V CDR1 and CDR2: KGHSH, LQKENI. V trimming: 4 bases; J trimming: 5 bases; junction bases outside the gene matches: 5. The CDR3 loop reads CASSRWGLAGNNEQFF. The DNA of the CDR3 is TGTGCCAGCTCACGATGGGGACTAGCGGGAAACAATGAGCAGTTCTTC.

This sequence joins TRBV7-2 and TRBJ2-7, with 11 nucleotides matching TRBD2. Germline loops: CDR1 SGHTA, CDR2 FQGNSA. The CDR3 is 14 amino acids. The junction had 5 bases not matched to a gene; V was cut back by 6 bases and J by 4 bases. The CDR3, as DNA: TGTGCCAGCAGACTAACTAGCGGGGGTTACGAGCAGTACTTC. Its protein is CASRLTSGGYEQYF.

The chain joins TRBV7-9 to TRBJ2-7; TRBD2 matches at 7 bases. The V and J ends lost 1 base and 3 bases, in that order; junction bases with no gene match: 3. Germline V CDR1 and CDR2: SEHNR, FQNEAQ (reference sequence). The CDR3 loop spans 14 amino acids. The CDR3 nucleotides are TGTGCCAGCAGCTTAGACGCGGGAGTCTACGAGCAGTACTTC. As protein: CASSLDAGVYEQYF.

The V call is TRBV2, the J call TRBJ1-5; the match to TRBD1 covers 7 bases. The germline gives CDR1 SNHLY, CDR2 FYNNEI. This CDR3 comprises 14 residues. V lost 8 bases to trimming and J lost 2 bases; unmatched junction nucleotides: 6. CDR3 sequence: CASLGQRGNQPQHF. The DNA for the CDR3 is TGTGCCAGCCTGGGACAGAGGGGCAATCAGCCCCAGCATTTT. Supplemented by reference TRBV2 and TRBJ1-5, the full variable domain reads EPEVTQTPSHQVTQMGQEVILRCVPISNHLYFYWYRQILGQKVEFLVSFYNNEISEKSEIFDDQFSVERPDGSNFTLKIRSTKLEDSAMYFCASLGQRGNQPQHFGDGTRLSIL.

The CDR3 sequence is CASSLTSGPEDEQYF. The CDR3 DNA reads as TGTGCCAGCAGCTTGACTAGCGGGCCGGAGGACGAGCAGTACTTC. This sequence joins TRBV5-4 and TRBJ2-7; 9 bases map to TRBD2. CDR1 and CDR2 (germline): SGHNT, YYREEE (reference sequence). This CDR3 is 15 amino acids long. J lost 5 bases, V lost 1 base, and 7 bases had no gene match.

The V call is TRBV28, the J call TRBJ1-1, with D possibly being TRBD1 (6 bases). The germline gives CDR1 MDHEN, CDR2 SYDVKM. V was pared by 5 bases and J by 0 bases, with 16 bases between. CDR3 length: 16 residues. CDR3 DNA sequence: TGTGCCAGCAGTAGGGGCGCAGGGACAATGAACACTGAAGCTTTCTTT. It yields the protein CASSRGAGTMNTEAFF.

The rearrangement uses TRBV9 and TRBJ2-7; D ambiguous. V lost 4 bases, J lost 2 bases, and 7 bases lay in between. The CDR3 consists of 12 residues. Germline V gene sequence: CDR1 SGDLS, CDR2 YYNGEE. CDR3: CASSPPAYEQYF. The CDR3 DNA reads TGTGCCAGCAGCCCCCCAGCCTACGAGCAGTACTTC.

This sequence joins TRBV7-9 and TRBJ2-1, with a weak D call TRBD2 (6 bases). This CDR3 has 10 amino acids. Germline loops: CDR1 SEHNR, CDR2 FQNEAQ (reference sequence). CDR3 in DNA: TGTGCGGTGACTAGGGATGAGCAGTTCTTC. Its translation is CAVTRDEQFF. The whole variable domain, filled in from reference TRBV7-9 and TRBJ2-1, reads DTGVSQNPRHKITKRGQNVTFRCDPISEHNRLYWYRQTLGQGPEFLTYFQNEAQLEKSRLLSDRFSAERPKGSFSTLEIQRTEQGDSAMYLCAVTRDEQFFGPGTRLTVL.

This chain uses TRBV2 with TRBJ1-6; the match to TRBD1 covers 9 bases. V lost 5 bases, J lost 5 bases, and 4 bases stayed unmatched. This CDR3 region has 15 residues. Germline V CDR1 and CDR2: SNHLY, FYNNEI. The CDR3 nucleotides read TGTGCCAGCAGTAACAGGGGGCTTCATAATTCACCCCTCCACTTT. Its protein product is CASSNRGLHNSPLHF.

CDR3 sequence reads: CASGRGQIYEQYF. The CDR3 nucleotides read TGTGCCAGCGGCCGCGGACAAATCTACGAGCAGTACTTC. The chain has TRBV6-2 or TRBV6-3 and TRBJ2-7, with D perhaps TRBD1 (5 bases). Per the germline V gene, CDR1 is MNHEY and CDR2 is SVGEGT. The CDR3 has 13 amino acids. V lost 8 bases and J lost 3, with 14 bases in between.

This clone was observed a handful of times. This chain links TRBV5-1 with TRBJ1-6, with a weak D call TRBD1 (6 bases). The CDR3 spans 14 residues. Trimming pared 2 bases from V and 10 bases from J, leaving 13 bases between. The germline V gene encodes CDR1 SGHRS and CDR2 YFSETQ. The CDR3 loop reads CASSLTGGRSPLHF. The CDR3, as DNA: TGCGCCAGCAGCTTAACGGGGGGGCGCTCACCCCTCCACTTT.

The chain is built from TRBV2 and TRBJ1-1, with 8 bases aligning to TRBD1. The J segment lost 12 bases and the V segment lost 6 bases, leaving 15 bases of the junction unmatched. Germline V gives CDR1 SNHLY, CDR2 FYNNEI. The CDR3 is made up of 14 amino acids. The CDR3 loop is CASRRAWDRPTSFF. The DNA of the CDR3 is TGTGCCAGCAGACGGGCGTGGGACAGGCCTACGTCTTTCTTT.

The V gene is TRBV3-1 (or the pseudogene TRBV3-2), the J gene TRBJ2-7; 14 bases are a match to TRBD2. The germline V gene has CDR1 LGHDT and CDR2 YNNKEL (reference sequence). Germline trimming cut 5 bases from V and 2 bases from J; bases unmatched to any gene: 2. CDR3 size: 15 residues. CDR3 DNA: TGTGCCAGCAGCAGACTAGCGGGAGGGGCCTACGAGCAGTACTTC. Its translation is CASSRLAGGAYEQYF.

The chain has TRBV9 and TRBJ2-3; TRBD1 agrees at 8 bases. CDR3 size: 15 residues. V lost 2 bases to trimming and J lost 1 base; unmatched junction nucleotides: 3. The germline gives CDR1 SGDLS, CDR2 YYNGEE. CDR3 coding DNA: TGTGCCAGCAGCGTCTCACAGGGGGGCACAGATACGCAGTATTTT. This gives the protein CASSVSQGGTDTQYF.